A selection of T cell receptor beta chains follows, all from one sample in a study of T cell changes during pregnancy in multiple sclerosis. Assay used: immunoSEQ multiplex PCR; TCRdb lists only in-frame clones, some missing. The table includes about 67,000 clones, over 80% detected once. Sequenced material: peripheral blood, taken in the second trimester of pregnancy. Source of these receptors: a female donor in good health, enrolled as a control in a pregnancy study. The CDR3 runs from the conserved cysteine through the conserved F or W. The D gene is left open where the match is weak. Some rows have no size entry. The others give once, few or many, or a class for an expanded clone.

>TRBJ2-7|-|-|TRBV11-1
CASSPIHRYEQYF
TGTGCCAGCAGCCCTATCCACAGGTACGAGCAGTACTTC
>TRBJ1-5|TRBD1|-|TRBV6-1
CASSEETGLQPQHF
TGTGCCAGCAGTGAAGAGACAGGGCTTCAGCCCCAGCATTTT
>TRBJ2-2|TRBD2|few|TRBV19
CASSLREGGELFF
TGTGCCAGTAGTTTGAGGGAGGGCGGGGAGCTGTTTTTT
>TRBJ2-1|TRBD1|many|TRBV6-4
CASSDATGGHNEQFF
TGTGCCAGCAGTGACGCGACAGGGGGACACAATGAGCAGTTCTTC
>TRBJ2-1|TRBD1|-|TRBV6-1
CAISRTGSINEQFF
TGTGCCATCTCCAGGACAGGGAGCATCAATGAGCAGTTCTTC
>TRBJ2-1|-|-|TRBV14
CASTLGAARNHYNEQFF
TGTGCCAGCACCCTAGGGGCAGCCCGAAACCACTACAATGAGCAGTTCTTC
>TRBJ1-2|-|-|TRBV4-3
CASSQERRGSESGGYTF
TGCGCCAGCAGCCAAGAAAGGCGAGGCTCAGAAAGCGGTGGCTACACCTTC
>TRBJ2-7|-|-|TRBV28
CASSEPGTYYEQYF
TGTGCCAGCAGTGAACCCGGGACTTACTACGAGCAGTACTTC
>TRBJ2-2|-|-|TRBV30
CAWLLGAEANTGELFF
TGTGCCTGGCTTTTAGGGGCGGAAGCGAACACCGGGGAGCTGTTTTTT
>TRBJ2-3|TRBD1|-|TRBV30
CAWNRDRESDTQYF
TGTGCCTGGAACCGGGACAGGGAATCAGATACGCAGTATTTT
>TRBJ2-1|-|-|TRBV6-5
CASSRLPYNEQFF
TGTGCCAGCAGCCGACTTCCCTACAATGAGCAGTTCTTC
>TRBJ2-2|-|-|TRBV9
CASKLSANTGELFF
TGTGCCAGCAAACTCAGCGCGAACACCGGGGAGCTGTTTTTT
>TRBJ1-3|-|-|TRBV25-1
CASSEWRDSSGNTIYF
TGTGCCAGCAGTGAATGGCGGGATTCCTCTGGAAACACCATATATTTT
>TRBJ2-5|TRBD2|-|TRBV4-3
CASGAGGPETQYF
TGCGCCTCCGGGGCGGGAGGGCCAGAGACCCAGTACTTC